The clone carrying this T cell receptor beta chain occurred many times. This specimen comes from a study of identical twins. V lost 5 bases and J lost 0; bases outside the gene matches: 5. Germline loops: CDR1 DFQATT, CDR2 SNEGSKA (reference sequence). There are 14 residues in the CDR3. From the 5' RACE reads, TCRdb called clonotypes with MiXCR, one entry per CDR3 protein. This table has under 350,000 distinct CDR3 sequences, less than 9.5% appearing once. These data also featured in a second study, about yellow fever vaccine responses in identical twins.

The material sequenced was CD8+ T cells sorted from blood. The rearrangement uses TRBV20-1 and TRBJ2-3; 7 nucleotides match TRBD2. This TCR came from a woman between 18 and 29 years old in good health. DNA for the CDR3: TGCAGTGCTCGTGATAGCGGGAGCACAGATACGCAGTATTTT. Translation: CSARDSGSTDTQYF.